This T cell receptor (beta chain) was sequenced for a study of blood T cell repertoires in COVID-19. Turning to the study itself: Sites across the United States, Italy and Spain contributed samples from acute and convalescent COVID-19. In each case, the material was cDNA or gDNA derived from T cells, B-cell-depleted T cells, or PBMCs.

Germline V gives CDR1 SGHAT, CDR2 FQNNGV. Unmatched junction bases numbered 7, after V lost 6 bases and J lost 2 bases. The CDR3 length is 14 residues. In the study's own analysis: By means of reference gene primer amplification, nucleated cell counts were estimated. Profiling relied on immunoSEQ multiplex PCR, and the TCRdb table lists in-frame clones only, not all of them. V and J calls plus clone size are reproduced from that table; the DNA served to infer D and trimming. The sample has about 110,000 clones, around 90% seen once. The chain employs TRBV11-2 and TRBJ2-7; TRBD1 matches 7 bases. The TCR sequence derives from a woman aged 30 to 39 with acute or convalescent COVID-19. The sequenced sample consisted of peripheral blood. For the CDR3, the DNA is TGTGCCAGCAGACGCACAGGGGATGCCTACGAGCAGTACTTC. Translating gives CASRRTGDAYEQYF.